The present entry profiles one T cell receptor (beta chain) with its context. Its specificity is not known. This record belongs to a study of response to subunit inactivated influenza vaccine. Whole-study findings and limits: The study's authors posited that every seasonal influenza vaccination enlists few new T cells.

Each CDR3 protein is one row after TCRdb ran MiXCR on the RT-PCR reads. This table holds 280,000 or so distinct CDR3 sequences, around a fifth found once. This clonotype was obtained from a man aged 45-69 years who received an inactivated influenza vaccine. Source: PBMCs from blood, taken less than 22 months after vaccination.

CDR3 residues: CASSYSGGPLYEQYF. The CDR3 coding sequence is TGTGCCAGCAGTTACTCGGGGGGGCCCCTCTACGAGCAGTACTTC. This chain uses TRBV6-5 with TRBJ2-7; D is possibly TRBD2 (7 bases). Germline lookup yields CDR1 MNHEY and CDR2 SVGAGI. CDR3 size: 15 residues. V was pared by 0 bases and J by 3 bases, with 12 bases between.